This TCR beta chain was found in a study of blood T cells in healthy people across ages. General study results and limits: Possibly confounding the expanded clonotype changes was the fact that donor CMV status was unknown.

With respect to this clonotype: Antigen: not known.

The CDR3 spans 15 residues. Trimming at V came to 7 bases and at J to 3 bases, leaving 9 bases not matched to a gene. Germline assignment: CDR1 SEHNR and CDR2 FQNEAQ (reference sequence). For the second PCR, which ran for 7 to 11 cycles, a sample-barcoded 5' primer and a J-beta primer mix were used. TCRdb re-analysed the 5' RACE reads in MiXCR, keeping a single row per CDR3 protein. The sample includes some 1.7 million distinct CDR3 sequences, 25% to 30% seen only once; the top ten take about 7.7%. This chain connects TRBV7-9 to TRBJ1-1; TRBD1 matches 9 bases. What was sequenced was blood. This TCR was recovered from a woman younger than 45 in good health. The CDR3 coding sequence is TGTGCCAGCACCCCGACAGGGGGAGCGCACACTGAAGCTTTCTTT. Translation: CASTPTGGAHTEAFF.